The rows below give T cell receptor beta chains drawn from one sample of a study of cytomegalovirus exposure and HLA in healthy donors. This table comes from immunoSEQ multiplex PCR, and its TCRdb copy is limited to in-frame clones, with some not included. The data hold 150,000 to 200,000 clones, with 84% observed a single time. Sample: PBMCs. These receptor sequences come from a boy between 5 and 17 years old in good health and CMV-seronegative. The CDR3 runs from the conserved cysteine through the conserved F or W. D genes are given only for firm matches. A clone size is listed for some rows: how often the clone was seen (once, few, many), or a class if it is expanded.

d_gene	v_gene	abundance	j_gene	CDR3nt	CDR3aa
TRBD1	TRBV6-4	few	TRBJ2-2	TGTGCCAGCAAGGGGACAGCGAACACCGGGGAGCTGTTTTTT	CASKGTANTGELFF
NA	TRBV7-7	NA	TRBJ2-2	TGTGCTAGCAGCCTAAAGGGGGTCGGGGAGCTGTTTTTT	CASSLKGVGELFF
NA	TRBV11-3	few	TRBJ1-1	TGTGCCAGCAGCGCGGGTGAAACTGAAGCTTTCTTT	CASSAGETEAFF
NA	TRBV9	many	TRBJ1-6	TGTGCCAGCAGCGTAGCCCGGATGGCGGAACATTCACCCCTCCACTTT	CASSVARMAEHSPLHF
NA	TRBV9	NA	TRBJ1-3	TGTGCCAGCAGCGTAGGACTACCCTCGTCCCTGAGCTCTGGAAACACCATATATTTT	CASSVGLPSSLSSGNTIYF
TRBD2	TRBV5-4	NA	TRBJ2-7	TGTGCCAGCAGCCGGCAATGGTCCGGGGGGGAGCAGTACTTC	CASSRQWSGGEQYF
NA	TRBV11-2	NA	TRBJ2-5	TGTGCCAGCAGCCGCTTTAACGCGGGGACGCAAGAGACCCAGTACTTC	CASSRFNAGTQETQYF
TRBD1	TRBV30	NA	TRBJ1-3	TGTGCCTGGAGTGTACCAGGGGGCTCTGGAAACACCATATATTTT	CAWSVPGGSGNTIYF
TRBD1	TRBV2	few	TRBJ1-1	TGTGCCAGCAGGACGGACAGGAAGGCTGAAGCTTTCTTT	CASRTDRKAEAFF
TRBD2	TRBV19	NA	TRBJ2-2	TGTGCCAGTAGGGGGGGACTAGCGGGACTCAAGACCGGGGAGCTGTTTTTT	CASRGGLAGLKTGELFF
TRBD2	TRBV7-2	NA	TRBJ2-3	TGTGCCAGCAGCCCGGGACTAGCGGGAGGGACAGATACGCAGTATTTT	CASSPGLAGGTDTQYF
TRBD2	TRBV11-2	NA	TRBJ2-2	TGTGCCAGCAGCCTAGGACTAGCGGGGACCGGGGAGCTGTTTTTT	CASSLGLAGTGELFF
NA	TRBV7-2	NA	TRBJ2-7	TGTGCCAGCAGCTCGTCGAAGGGAGCGCCCTACGAGCAGTACTTC	CASSSSKGAPYEQYF
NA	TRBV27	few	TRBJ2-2	TGTGCCAGCAGTATAACCCAGGGGAGCGGGGAGCTGTTTTTT	CASSITQGSGELFF
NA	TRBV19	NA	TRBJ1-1	TGTGCCAGTAGTGTGACAGAGATGAACACTGAAGCTTTCTTT	CASSVTEMNTEAFF
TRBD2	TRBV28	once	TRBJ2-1	TGTGCCAGCAGTACCCGACTAGCCCGTAGCAATGAGCAGTTCTTC	CASSTRLARSNEQFF
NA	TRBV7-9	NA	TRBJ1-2	TGTTCCAGCAGCCCCACCCCCGAGGAGAGGTCCGGCTACACCTTC	CSSSPTPEERSGYTF
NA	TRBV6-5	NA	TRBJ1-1	TGTGCCAGCAGTTACATCGGGCCTAGCATGAACACTGAAGCTTTCTTT	CASSYIGPSMNTEAFF
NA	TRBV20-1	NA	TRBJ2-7	TGCAGTGCGCGCGCTGCCTACGAGCAGTACTTC	CSARAAYEQYF
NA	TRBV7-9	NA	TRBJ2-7	TGTGCCAGCAGCTTTCTCCCCTACGAGCAGTACTTC	CASSFLPYEQYF
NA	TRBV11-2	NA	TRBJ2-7	TGTGCCAGCAGCCATAGTCTCTACGAGCAGTACTTC	CASSHSLYEQYF
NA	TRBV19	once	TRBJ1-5	TGTGCCAGTAGTACCACAGGTAATAGCAATCAGCCCCAGCATTTT	CASSTTGNSNQPQHF
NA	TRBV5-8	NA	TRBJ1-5	TGTGCCAGCAGCCTCGGGACATCCTTTAGCAATCAGCCCCAGCATTTT	CASSLGTSFSNQPQHF
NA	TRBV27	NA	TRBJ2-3	TGTGCCAGCAGGAGACAGGTCACAGATACGCAGTATTTT	CASRRQVTDTQYF
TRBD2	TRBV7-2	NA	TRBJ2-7	TGTGCCAGCAGTGGGTGGGGGGGGACCTACGAGCAGTACTTC	CASSGWGGTYEQYF
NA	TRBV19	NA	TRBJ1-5	TGTGCCAGTACCATCGGGGGACGCGGTTATCAGCCCCAGCATTTT	CASTIGGRGYQPQHF
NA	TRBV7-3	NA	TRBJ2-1	TGTGCCAGCAGCTTAAATTCAATAGGGACAGAGCAGTTCTTC	CASSLNSIGTEQFF
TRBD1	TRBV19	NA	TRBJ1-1	TGTGCCAGTAGTATAGACCCCGAGGGGTTCAGGACAGGGGTCGGCACTGAAGCTTTCTTT	CASSIDPEGFRTGVGTEAFF
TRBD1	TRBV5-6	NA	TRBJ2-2	TGTGCCAGCAGCCCCTGGGGACAGGGCCCTAACACCGGGGAGCTGTTTTTT	CASSPWGQGPNTGELFF
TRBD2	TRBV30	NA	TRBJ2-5	TGTGCCTGGAGTAGGGTGGGGGGGTTCGGGCAGTACTTC	CAWSRVGGFGQYF
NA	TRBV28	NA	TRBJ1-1	TGTGCCAGCAGTGTCGGACAGCAGAACACTGAAGCTTTCTTT	CASSVGQQNTEAFF
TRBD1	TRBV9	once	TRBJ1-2	TGTGCCAGCAGCCCCAGACAGGGTGGTGACTACACCTTC	CASSPRQGGDYTF
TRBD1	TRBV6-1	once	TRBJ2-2	TGTGCCAGCAGGAATCCGGGACAGGGAGTCGGGGAGCTGTTTTTT	CASRNPGQGVGELFF
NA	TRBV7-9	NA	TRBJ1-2	TGTGTCAGCAGACAGGAAAACTATGGCTACACCTTC	CVSRQENYGYTF
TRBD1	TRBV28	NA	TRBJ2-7	TGTGCCAGCAGTTACAGGGGAGCACCCCTCGAGCAGTACTTC	CASSYRGAPLEQYF
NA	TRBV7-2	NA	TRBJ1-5	TGTGCCAGCAGCTTAAATCAGTCTCCCGGGTCTCAGCCCCAGCATTTT	CASSLNQSPGSQPQHF
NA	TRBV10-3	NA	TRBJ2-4	TGTGCCATCAGTGAGCCCCCCAATGGCGGCATTCAGTACTTC	CAISEPPNGGIQYF
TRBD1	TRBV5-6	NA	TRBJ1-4	TGTGCCAGCAGCTACCGGGGACAGGGGAATGAGAGACTGTTTTTT	CASSYRGQGNERLFF
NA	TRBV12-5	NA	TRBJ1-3	TGTGCTAGTGGTTTGGGAGGCCCTGGAAACACCATATATTTT	CASGLGGPGNTIYF
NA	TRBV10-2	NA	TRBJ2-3	TGCGCCAGCTGGGTCGGCGGGGATACGCAGTATTTT	CASWVGGDTQYF
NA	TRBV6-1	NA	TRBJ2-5	TGTGCCAGCAGCAGAGGGCAAGAGACCCAGTACTTC	CASSRGQETQYF
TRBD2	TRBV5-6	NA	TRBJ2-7	TGTGCCAGCAGCTTCGGACTAGCGGGGAACATATTAGCCTACGAGCAGTACTTC	CASSFGLAGNILAYEQYF
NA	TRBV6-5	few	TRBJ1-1	TGTGCCAGCAGGTTGAGGGAGTTGAACACTGAAGCTTTCTTT	CASRLRELNTEAFF
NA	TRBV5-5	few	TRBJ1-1	TGTGCCAGCAGCCTTTTATGGAACACTGAAGCTTTCTTT	CASSLLWNTEAFF
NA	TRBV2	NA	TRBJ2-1	TGTGCCAGCAGTGAACAGCGTTACAATGAGCAGTTCTTC	CASSEQRYNEQFF
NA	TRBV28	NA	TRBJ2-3	TGTGCCAGCAGCCATTACAGGAACAGACAAGATACGCAGTATTTT	CASSHYRNRQDTQYF
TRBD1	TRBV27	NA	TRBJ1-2	TGTGCCAGCAGTTTCAGGGGGCGTAACTATGGCTACACCTTC	CASSFRGRNYGYTF
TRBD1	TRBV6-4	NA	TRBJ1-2	TGTGCCAGCAGTGTTCCGGGACAGGCCATATCCTACACCTTC	CASSVPGQAISYTF
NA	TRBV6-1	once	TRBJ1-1	TGTGCCAGCAGTGAGATTCACGGGAACACTGAAGCTTTCTTT	CASSEIHGNTEAFF
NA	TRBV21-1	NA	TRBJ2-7	TGTGCCAGAGTAGCGGGAGTAGCGTACGAGCAGTACTTC	CARVAGVAYEQYF
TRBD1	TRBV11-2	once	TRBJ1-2	TGTGCCAGCAGCTTAGATTTCGATGGACAGGGCAGGGGCTACACCTTC	CASSLDFDGQGRGYTF
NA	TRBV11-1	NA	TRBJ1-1	TGTGCCAGCAGCTTGGCAACAGGGACGGAAGCTTTCTTT	CASSLATGTEAFF
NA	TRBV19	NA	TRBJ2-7	TGTGCCAGTAGTATTGATGAACAGTACTACGAGCAGTACTTC	CASSIDEQYYEQYF
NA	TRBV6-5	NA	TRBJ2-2	TGTGCCAGCAGTTACTTTGGACAGACCGGGGAGCTGTTTTTT	CASSYFGQTGELFF
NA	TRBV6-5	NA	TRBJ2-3	TGTGCCAGCAGTTACTCAGGGGCCTACACAGATACGCAGTATTTT	CASSYSGAYTDTQYF
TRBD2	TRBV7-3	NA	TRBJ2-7	TGTGCCAGCAGCGCGAGCGGGAGTTGGAACGAGCAGTACTTC	CASSASGSWNEQYF
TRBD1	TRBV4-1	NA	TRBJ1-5	TGCGCCAGCAGCCACTTTACAGGGGACAATCAGCCCCAGCATTTT	CASSHFTGDNQPQHF
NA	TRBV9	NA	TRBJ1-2	TGTGCCAGCAGCGTGGACTTACAGGGCAACTATGGCTACACCTTC	CASSVDLQGNYGYTF
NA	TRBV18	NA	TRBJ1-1	TGTGCCAGCTCACCGGCACAGCCCAAGGCCCGGCACACTGAAGCTTTCTTT	CASSPAQPKARHTEAFF
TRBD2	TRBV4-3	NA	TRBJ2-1	TGCGCCAGCAGCCAAGATTTTAGCGGGGGGGCCTCGTATGAGCAGTTCTTC	CASSQDFSGGASYEQFF